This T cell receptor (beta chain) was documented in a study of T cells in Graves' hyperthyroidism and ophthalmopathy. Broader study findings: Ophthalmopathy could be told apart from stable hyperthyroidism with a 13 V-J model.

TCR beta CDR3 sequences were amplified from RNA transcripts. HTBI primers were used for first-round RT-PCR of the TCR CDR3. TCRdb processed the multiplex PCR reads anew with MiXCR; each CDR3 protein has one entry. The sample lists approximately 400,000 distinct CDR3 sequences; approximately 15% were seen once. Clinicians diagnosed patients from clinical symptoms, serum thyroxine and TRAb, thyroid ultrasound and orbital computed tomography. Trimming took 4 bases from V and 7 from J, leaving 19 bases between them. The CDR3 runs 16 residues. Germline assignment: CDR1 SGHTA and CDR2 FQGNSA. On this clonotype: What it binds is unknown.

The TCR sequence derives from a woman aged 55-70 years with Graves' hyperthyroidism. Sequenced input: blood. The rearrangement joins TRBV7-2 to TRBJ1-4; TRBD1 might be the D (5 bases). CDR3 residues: CASSSRTGAMGEKLFF. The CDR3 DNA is TGTGCCAGCAGCTCCAGAACCGGGGCCATGGGTGAAAAACTGTTTTTT.